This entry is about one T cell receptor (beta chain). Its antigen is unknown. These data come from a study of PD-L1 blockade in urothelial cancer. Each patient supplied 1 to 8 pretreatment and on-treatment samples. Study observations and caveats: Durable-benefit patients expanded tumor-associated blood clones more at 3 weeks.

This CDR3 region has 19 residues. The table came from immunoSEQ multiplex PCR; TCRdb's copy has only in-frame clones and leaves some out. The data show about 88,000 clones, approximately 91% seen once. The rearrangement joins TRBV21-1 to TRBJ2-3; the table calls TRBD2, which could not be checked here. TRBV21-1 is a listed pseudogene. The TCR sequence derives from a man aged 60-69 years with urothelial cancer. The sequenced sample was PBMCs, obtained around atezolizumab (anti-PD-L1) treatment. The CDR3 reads CASSKLVGVSAVSTDTQYF. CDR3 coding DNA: TGTGCCAGCAGCAAACTGGTCGGGGTCTCAGCCGTTAGCACAGATACGCAGTATTTT.